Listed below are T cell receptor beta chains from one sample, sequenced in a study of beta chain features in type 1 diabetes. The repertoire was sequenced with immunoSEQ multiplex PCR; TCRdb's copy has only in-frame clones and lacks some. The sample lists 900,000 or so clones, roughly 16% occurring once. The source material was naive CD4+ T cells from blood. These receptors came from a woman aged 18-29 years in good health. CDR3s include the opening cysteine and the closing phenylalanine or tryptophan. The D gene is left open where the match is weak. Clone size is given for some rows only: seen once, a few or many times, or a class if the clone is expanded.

cdr3_aa: CASSFGTGNQPQHF; cdr3_nt: TGCGCCAGCAGCTTTGGTACAGGCAATCAGCCCCAGCATTTT; j_call: TRBJ1-5; d_call: NA; v_call: TRBV5-1; clone_size: NA; cdr3_length: 14
cdr3_aa: CASSPVYSNQPQHF; cdr3_nt: TGTGCCAGCAGCCCAGTCTATAGCAATCAGCCCCAGCATTTT; j_call: TRBJ1-5; d_call: NA; v_call: TRBV27; clone_size: once; cdr3_length: 14
cdr3_aa: CATSAGHSGNTIYF; cdr3_nt: TGTGCCACCTCAGCAGGTCACTCTGGAAACACCATATATTTT; j_call: TRBJ1-3; d_call: NA; v_call: TRBV19; clone_size: few; cdr3_length: 14
cdr3_aa: CASTNAGFQETQYF; cdr3_nt: TGTGCCAGCACCAACGCCGGTTTCCAAGAGACCCAGTACTTC; j_call: TRBJ2-5; d_call: NA; v_call: TRBV7-2; clone_size: NA; cdr3_length: 14
cdr3_aa: CSALRGTEAFF; cdr3_nt: TGCAGCGCCTTGCGGGGGACTGAAGCTTTCTTT; j_call: TRBJ1-1; d_call: NA; v_call: TRBV29-1; clone_size: few; cdr3_length: 11
cdr3_aa: CASSESRTDTQYF; cdr3_nt: TGTGCCAGCAGTGAATCCCGCACAGATACGCAGTATTTT; j_call: TRBJ2-3; d_call: NA; v_call: TRBV2; clone_size: NA; cdr3_length: 13
cdr3_aa: CASSQEPTGANQPQHF; cdr3_nt: TGCGCCAGCAGCCAAGAACCGACAGGGGCTAATCAGCCCCAGCATTTT; j_call: TRBJ1-5; d_call: TRBD1; v_call: TRBV4-1; clone_size: once; cdr3_length: 16
cdr3_aa: CASSGLAGTNEQFF; cdr3_nt: TGTGCCAGCAGTGGACTAGCCGGTACCAATGAGCAGTTCTTC; j_call: TRBJ2-1; d_call: TRBD2; v_call: TRBV11-2; clone_size: NA; cdr3_length: 14
cdr3_aa: CASSSVESQYF; cdr3_nt: TGTGCCAGCAGCTCGGTGGAATCCCAGTACTTC; j_call: TRBJ2-5; d_call: NA; v_call: TRBV5-8; clone_size: NA; cdr3_length: 11
cdr3_aa: CASSTLAQGNEQYF; cdr3_nt: TGTGCCAGCAGCACACTAGCGCAAGGAAACGAGCAGTACTTC; j_call: TRBJ2-7; d_call: TRBD2; v_call: TRBV6-5; clone_size: NA; cdr3_length: 14
cdr3_aa: CASSPTQETRGAFF; cdr3_nt: TGTGCCAGCTCACCCACCCAGGAAACCCGGGGAGCTTTCTTT; j_call: TRBJ1-1; d_call: NA; v_call: TRBV18; clone_size: few; cdr3_length: 14
cdr3_aa: CASSPRTGWQAGYTF; cdr3_nt: TGTGCCAGCAGTCCTAGGACGGGCTGGCAAGCTGGCTACACCTTC; j_call: TRBJ1-2; d_call: NA; v_call: TRBV28; clone_size: few; cdr3_length: 15
cdr3_aa: CAIAPWTRSSYNEQFF; cdr3_nt: TGTGCCATCGCCCCGTGGACAAGGAGCTCCTACAATGAGCAGTTCTTC; j_call: TRBJ2-1; d_call: NA; v_call: TRBV10-3; clone_size: few; cdr3_length: 16
cdr3_aa: CASRTEEGRGTDTQYF; cdr3_nt: TGTGCCAGCAGAACCGAAGAAGGTCGCGGCACAGATACGCAGTATTTT; j_call: TRBJ2-3; d_call: NA; v_call: TRBV7-9; clone_size: NA; cdr3_length: 16
cdr3_aa: CASSPGTSGIYTQYF; cdr3_nt: TGTGCCAGCAGTCCCGGGACTAGCGGGATATATACGCAGTATTTT; j_call: TRBJ2-3; d_call: TRBD2; v_call: TRBV6-5; clone_size: few; cdr3_length: 15
cdr3_aa: CASSYGTSGDYNEQFF; cdr3_nt: TGTGCCAGCAGCTATGGGACTAGCGGGGACTACAATGAGCAGTTCTTC; j_call: TRBJ2-1; d_call: TRBD2; v_call: TRBV28; clone_size: NA; cdr3_length: 16
cdr3_aa: CASSSLWGQGRADTQYF; cdr3_nt: TGTGCCAGCAGCTCATTATGGGGCCAGGGTAGGGCAGATACGCAGTATTTT; j_call: TRBJ2-3; d_call: NA; v_call: TRBV7-9; clone_size: NA; cdr3_length: 17
cdr3_aa: CASSLGDRGPRYF; cdr3_nt: TGTGCCAGCAGCTTAGGGGACAGGGGCCCCCGGTACTTC; j_call: TRBJ2-4; d_call: TRBD1; v_call: TRBV7-2; clone_size: few; cdr3_length: 13
cdr3_aa: CASSQFRLAGLGHDEQFF; cdr3_nt: TGTGCCAGCAGCCAGTTCCGACTAGCGGGATTGGGTCATGATGAGCAGTTCTTC; j_call: TRBJ2-1; d_call: TRBD2; v_call: TRBV7-9; clone_size: NA; cdr3_length: 18
cdr3_aa: CASSQVGFGRASGGYRETQYF; cdr3_nt: TGTGCCAGCAGCCAAGTGGGGTTCGGGAGGGCCTCGGGGGGATATCGGGAGACCCAGTACTTC; j_call: TRBJ2-5; d_call: TRBD2; v_call: TRBV4-2; clone_size: NA; cdr3_length: 21
cdr3_aa: CASSLVARIDEQFF; cdr3_nt: TGTGCCAGCAGCTTAGTTGCCAGGATTGATGAGCAGTTCTTC; j_call: TRBJ2-1; d_call: NA; v_call: TRBV7-9; clone_size: NA; cdr3_length: 14
cdr3_aa: CASSQETVPGTGELFF; cdr3_nt: TGCGCCAGCAGCCAAGAAACAGTCCCCGGGACCGGGGAGCTGTTTTTT; j_call: TRBJ2-2; d_call: NA; v_call: TRBV4-3; clone_size: NA; cdr3_length: 16
cdr3_aa: CASSLYQGFGYTF; cdr3_nt: TGTGCCAGCAGTTTATACCAGGGGTTTGGCTACACCTTC; j_call: TRBJ1-2; d_call: NA; v_call: TRBV28; clone_size: once; cdr3_length: 13
cdr3_aa: CSARGFYEQYF; cdr3_nt: TGCAGTGCTAGAGGGTTCTACGAGCAGTACTTC; j_call: TRBJ2-7; d_call: NA; v_call: TRBV20-1; clone_size: few; cdr3_length: 11
cdr3_aa: CASTRGHQGYTF; cdr3_nt: TGTGCCAGTACTAGGGGGCACCAGGGCTACACCTTC; j_call: TRBJ1-2; d_call: TRBD1; v_call: TRBV19; clone_size: few; cdr3_length: 12
cdr3_aa: CASSLGGTSGQETQYF; cdr3_nt: TGTGCCAGCAGCTTAGGGGGGACTAGCGGACAAGAGACCCAGTACTTC; j_call: TRBJ2-5; d_call: TRBD2; v_call: TRBV11-1; clone_size: NA; cdr3_length: 16
cdr3_aa: CASTVRETQYF; cdr3_nt: TGTGCCAGCACTGTACGCGAGACCCAGTACTTC; j_call: TRBJ2-5; d_call: NA; v_call: TRBV28; clone_size: NA; cdr3_length: 11
cdr3_aa: CASSLALDSRQHF; cdr3_nt: TGTGCCAGCAGCTTAGCCTTGGACAGCCGTCAGCACTTC; j_call: TRBJ2-7; d_call: NA; v_call: TRBV7-8; clone_size: NA; cdr3_length: 13
cdr3_aa: CASSHLAGGHYNRPETQYF; cdr3_nt: TGTGCCAGCAGCCACCTAGCGGGGGGGCATTATAACCGCCCAGAGACCCAGTACTTC; j_call: TRBJ2-5; d_call: TRBD2; v_call: TRBV4-2; clone_size: few; cdr3_length: 19
cdr3_aa: CATREGLSYEQYF; cdr3_nt: TGTGCCACCAGGGAAGGTTTATCCTACGAGCAGTACTTC; j_call: TRBJ2-7; d_call: NA; v_call: TRBV15; clone_size: NA; cdr3_length: 13
cdr3_aa: CASSSGSGANVLTF; cdr3_nt: TGTGCCAGCAGTTCGGGGTCTGGGGCCAACGTCCTGACTTTC; j_call: TRBJ2-6; d_call: NA; v_call: TRBV6-6; clone_size: NA; cdr3_length: 14
cdr3_aa: CASSTATSTDTQYF; cdr3_nt: TGTGCCAGCAGCACAGCCACTAGCACAGATACGCAGTATTTT; j_call: TRBJ2-3; d_call: NA; v_call: TRBV7-3; clone_size: NA; cdr3_length: 14
cdr3_aa: CASRVRSVARGYGYTF; cdr3_nt: TGTGCCAGCAGAGTCAGAAGCGTAGCGAGAGGGTATGGCTACACCTTC; j_call: TRBJ1-2; d_call: NA; v_call: TRBV28; clone_size: NA; cdr3_length: 16
cdr3_aa: CASSFNGANTEAFF; cdr3_nt: TGTGCCAGCAGCTTTAACGGAGCAAACACTGAAGCTTTCTTT; j_call: TRBJ1-1; d_call: NA; v_call: TRBV7-2; clone_size: few; cdr3_length: 14
cdr3_aa: CASSPAPTFGYGYTF; cdr3_nt: TGTGCCAGTAGTCCGGCTCCTACCTTCGGCTATGGCTACACCTTC; j_call: TRBJ1-2; d_call: NA; v_call: TRBV19; clone_size: few; cdr3_length: 15
cdr3_aa: CASSPAMYGELFF; cdr3_nt: TGTGCCAGCTCACCAGCTATGTACGGGGAGCTGTTTTTT; j_call: TRBJ2-2; d_call: NA; v_call: TRBV18; clone_size: NA; cdr3_length: 13
cdr3_aa: CASSSGASGRWREQFF; cdr3_nt: TGTGCCAGCAGTTCAGGGGCTAGCGGGAGATGGCGTGAGCAGTTCTTC; j_call: TRBJ2-1; d_call: TRBD2; v_call: TRBV6-5; clone_size: few; cdr3_length: 16
cdr3_aa: CASRKSIAGGETQYF; cdr3_nt: TGCGCCAGCCGAAAATCTATAGCGGGAGGGGAGACCCAGTACTTC; j_call: TRBJ2-5; d_call: TRBD2; v_call: TRBV4-3; clone_size: NA; cdr3_length: 15
cdr3_aa: CASSLNRLSSYNEQFF; cdr3_nt: TGTGCCAGCAGCCTCAACAGGTTAAGCTCCTACAATGAGCAGTTCTTC; j_call: TRBJ2-1; d_call: NA; v_call: TRBV7-9; clone_size: few; cdr3_length: 16
cdr3_aa: CASSLDVSRNTGELFF; cdr3_nt: TGTGCCAGCAGCTTAGACGTGAGTCGGAACACCGGGGAGCTGTTTTTT; j_call: TRBJ2-2; d_call: NA; v_call: TRBV7-2; clone_size: few; cdr3_length: 16
cdr3_aa: CASRVGQPHPYEQYF; cdr3_nt: TGTGCCAGTAGGGTTGGGCAGCCTCACCCTTACGAGCAGTACTTC; j_call: TRBJ2-7; d_call: NA; v_call: TRBV2; clone_size: few; cdr3_length: 15
cdr3_aa: CASSLASNQPQHF; cdr3_nt: TGTGCCAGCAGCTTGGCTAGCAATCAGCCCCAGCATTTT; j_call: TRBJ1-5; d_call: NA; v_call: TRBV5-6; clone_size: NA; cdr3_length: 13
cdr3_aa: CASSLVPGSNEKLFF; cdr3_nt: TGTGCCAGCAGCTTAGTTCCAGGGAGTAATGAAAAACTGTTTTTT; j_call: TRBJ1-4; d_call: NA; v_call: TRBV7-9; clone_size: few; cdr3_length: 15
cdr3_aa: CASSPQGNTEAFF; cdr3_nt: TGTGCCAGCAGCCCGCAGGGGAACACTGAAGCTTTCTTT; j_call: TRBJ1-1; d_call: NA; v_call: TRBV7-9; clone_size: few; cdr3_length: 13
cdr3_aa: CASSLRLAASTDTQYF; cdr3_nt: TGTGCCAGCAGCTTGCGACTAGCGGCTAGCACAGATACGCAGTATTTT; j_call: TRBJ2-3; d_call: TRBD2; v_call: TRBV5-4; clone_size: few; cdr3_length: 16
cdr3_aa: CASRLAGTTGELFF; cdr3_nt: TGTGCCAGCAGGTTAGCGGGGACCACCGGGGAGCTGTTTTTT; j_call: TRBJ2-2; d_call: TRBD2; v_call: TRBV2; clone_size: NA; cdr3_length: 14
cdr3_aa: CASSIGAGTSGKETQYF; cdr3_nt: TGTGCCAGCAGCATCGGCGCTGGGACTAGCGGGAAAGAGACCCAGTACTTC; j_call: TRBJ2-5; d_call: TRBD2; v_call: TRBV7-3; clone_size: few; cdr3_length: 17
cdr3_aa: CASSPGTSGRYYNEQFF; cdr3_nt: TGTGCCAGCAGCCCCGGGACTAGCGGGAGATACTACAATGAGCAGTTCTTC; j_call: TRBJ2-1; d_call: TRBD2; v_call: TRBV5-4; clone_size: few; cdr3_length: 17